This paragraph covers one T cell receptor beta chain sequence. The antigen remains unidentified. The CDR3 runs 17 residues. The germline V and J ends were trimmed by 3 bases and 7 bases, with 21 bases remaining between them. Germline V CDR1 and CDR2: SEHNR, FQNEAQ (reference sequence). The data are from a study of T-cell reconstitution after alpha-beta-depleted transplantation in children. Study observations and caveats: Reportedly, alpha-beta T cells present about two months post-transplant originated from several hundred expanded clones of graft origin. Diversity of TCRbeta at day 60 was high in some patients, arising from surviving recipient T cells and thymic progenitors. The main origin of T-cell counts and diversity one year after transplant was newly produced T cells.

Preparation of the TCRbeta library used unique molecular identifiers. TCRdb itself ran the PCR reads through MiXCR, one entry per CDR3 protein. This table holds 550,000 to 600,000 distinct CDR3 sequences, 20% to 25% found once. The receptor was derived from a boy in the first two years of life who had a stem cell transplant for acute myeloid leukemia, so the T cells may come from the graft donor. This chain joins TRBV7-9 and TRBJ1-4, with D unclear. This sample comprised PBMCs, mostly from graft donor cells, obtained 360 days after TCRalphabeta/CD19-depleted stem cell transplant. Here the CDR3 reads CASSFGLSNLGSEKLFF. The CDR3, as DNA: TGTGCCAGCAGCTTCGGTCTAAGCAACCTGGGGAGTGAAAAACTGTTTTTT. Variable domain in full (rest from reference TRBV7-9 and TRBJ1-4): DTGVSQNPRHKITKRGQNVTFRCDPISEHNRLYWYRQTLGQGPEFLTYFQNEAQLEKSRLLSDRFSAERPKGSFSTLEIQRTEQGDSAMYLCASSFGLSNLGSEKLFFGSGTQLSVL.